A selection of T cell receptor beta chains follows, all from one sample in a study of T cells after posttransplantation cyclophosphamide. Sequencing used immunoSEQ multiplex PCR; TCRdb keeps in-frame clones, though not all of them. The sample yields under 75,000 clones, roughly 93% seen once. The sample was PBMCs. All receptors come from a woman aged 30 to 39 in good health and a related stem cell transplant donor. Each CDR3 is given with its conserved first and last residue. D genes are given only for firm matches. The size of a clone is reported for some rows only, either as once, few or many, or as a class for expanded clones.

abundance	v_gene	j_gene	d_gene	CDR3nt	CDR3aa
NA	TRBV6-5	TRBJ1-2	TRBD1	TGTGCCAGCAGTTCCCCGACAGGGGGTGTGTATGGCTACACCTTC	CASSSPTGGVYGYTF
NA	TRBV6-1	TRBJ1-3	NA	TGTGCCTTCCTTCGCGGAAACACCATATATTTT	CAFLRGNTIYF
once	TRBV11-2	TRBJ2-6	NA	TGTGCCAGCAGCCCCCGGGGTGGCTCTGGGGCCAACGTCCTGACTTTC	CASSPRGGSGANVLTF
NA	TRBV6-1	TRBJ1-1	NA	TGTGCCAGCAGTGAAGACCCAGGGAAGAACACTGAAGCTTTCTTT	CASSEDPGKNTEAFF
NA	TRBV4-1	TRBJ1-2	NA	TGCGCCAGCAGCCAAGAGGTCAACTATGGCTACACCTTC	CASSQEVNYGYTF
NA	TRBV28	TRBJ1-5	NA	TGTGCCAGCAGTTTTGTCGGGTTGGGGCAGCCCCAGCATTTT	CASSFVGLGQPQHF
NA	TRBV11-2	TRBJ1-1	NA	TGTGCCAGCAGCTTAGGGTTAAACACTGAAGCTTTCTTT	CASSLGLNTEAFF
NA	TRBV27	TRBJ1-3	NA	TGTGCCAGCAGCTTGTCCTCTGACGCCGGAAACACCATATATTTT	CASSLSSDAGNTIYF
NA	TRBV9	TRBJ2-3	NA	TGTGCCAGCAGCGTAGAAGGGTCCGGAAATTTT	CASSVEGSGNF
NA	TRBV25-1	TRBJ2-7	TRBD1	TGTGCCAGCAGTGAATATGGACAGGGATCCTACGAGCAGTACTTC	CASSEYGQGSYEQYF
NA	TRBV7-2	TRBJ1-2	NA	TGTGCCAGCAGCTTAGTAGGGGAGGGTGGCTATGGCTACACCTTC	CASSLVGEGGYGYTF
NA	TRBV7-9	TRBJ2-2	NA	TGTGCCAGCAGCCTCACCGGGGAGCTGTTTTTT	CASSLTGELFF
NA	TRBV5-4	TRBJ2-5	TRBD2	TGTGCCAGCAGCTTTGAGCGGGGGGGCCGTGAGACCCAGTACTTC	CASSFERGGRETQYF
NA	TRBV19	TRBJ1-2	NA	TGTGCCAGTAGTATACAGGGTCTCTATGGCTACACCTTC	CASSIQGLYGYTF
NA	TRBV9	TRBJ1-3	NA	TGTGCCAGCAGCCATGGGGGGACGGGAAACACCATATATTTT	CASSHGGTGNTIYF